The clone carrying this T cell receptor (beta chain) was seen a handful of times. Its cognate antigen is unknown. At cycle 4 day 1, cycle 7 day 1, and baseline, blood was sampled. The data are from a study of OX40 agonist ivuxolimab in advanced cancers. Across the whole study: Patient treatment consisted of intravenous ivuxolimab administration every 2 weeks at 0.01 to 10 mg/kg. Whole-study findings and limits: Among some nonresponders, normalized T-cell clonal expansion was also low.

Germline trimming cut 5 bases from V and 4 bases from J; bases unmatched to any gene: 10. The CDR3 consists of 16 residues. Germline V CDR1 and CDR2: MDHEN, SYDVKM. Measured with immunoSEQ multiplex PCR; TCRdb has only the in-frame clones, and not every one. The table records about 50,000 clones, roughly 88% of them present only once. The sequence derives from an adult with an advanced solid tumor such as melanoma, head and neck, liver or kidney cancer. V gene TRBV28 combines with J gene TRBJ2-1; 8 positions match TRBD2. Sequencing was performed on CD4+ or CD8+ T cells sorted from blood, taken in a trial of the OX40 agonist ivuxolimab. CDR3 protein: CASSPRLAGSYNEQFF. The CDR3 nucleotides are TGTGCCAGCAGTCCCCGTCTAGCGGGTTCGTACAATGAGCAGTTCTTC.